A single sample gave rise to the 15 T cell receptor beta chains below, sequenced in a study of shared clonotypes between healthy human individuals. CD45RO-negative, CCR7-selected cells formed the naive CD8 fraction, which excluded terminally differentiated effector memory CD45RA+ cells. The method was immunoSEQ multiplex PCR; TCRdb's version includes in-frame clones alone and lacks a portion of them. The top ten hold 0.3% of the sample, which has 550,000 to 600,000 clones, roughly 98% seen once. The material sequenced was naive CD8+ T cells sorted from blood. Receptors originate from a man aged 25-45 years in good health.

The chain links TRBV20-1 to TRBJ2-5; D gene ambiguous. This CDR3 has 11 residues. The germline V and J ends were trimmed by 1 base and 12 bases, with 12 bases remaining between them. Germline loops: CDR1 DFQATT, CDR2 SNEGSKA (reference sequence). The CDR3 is CSARVLGNEYF. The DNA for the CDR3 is TGCAGTGCTAGAGTGTTGGGGAATGAGTACTTC.

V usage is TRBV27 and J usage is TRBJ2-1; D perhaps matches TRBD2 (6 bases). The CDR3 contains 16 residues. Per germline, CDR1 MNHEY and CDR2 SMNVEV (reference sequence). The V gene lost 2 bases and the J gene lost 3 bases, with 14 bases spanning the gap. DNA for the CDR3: TGTGCCAGCAGTTTAATTGGGACCGGGAGCTACAATGAGCAGTTCTTC. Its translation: CASSLIGTGSYNEQFF.

CDR3: CASSYDQFDFTDTQYF. In DNA form, the CDR3 reads TGTGCCAGCAGTTACGACCAATTCGACTTCACAGATACGCAGTATTTT. V usage is TRBV6-5 and J usage is TRBJ2-3; D remains ambiguous. The V end was cut by 2 bases, the J end by 2 bases, with 14 bases between. This CDR3 has 16 amino acids. Per the germline V gene, CDR1 is MNHEY and CDR2 is SVGAGI.

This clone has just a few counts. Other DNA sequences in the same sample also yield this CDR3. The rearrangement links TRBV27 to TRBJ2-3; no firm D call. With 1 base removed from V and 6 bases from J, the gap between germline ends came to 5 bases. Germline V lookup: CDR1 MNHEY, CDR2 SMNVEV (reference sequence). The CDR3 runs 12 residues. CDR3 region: CASSLLGDTQYF. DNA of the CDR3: TGTGCCAGCAGTTTATTGGGGGATACGCAGTATTTT.

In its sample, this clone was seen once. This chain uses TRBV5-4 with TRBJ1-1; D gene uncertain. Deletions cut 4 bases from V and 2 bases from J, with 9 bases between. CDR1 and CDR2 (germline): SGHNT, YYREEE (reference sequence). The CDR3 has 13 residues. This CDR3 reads CASSNYVNTEAFF. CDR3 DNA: TGTGCCAGCAGCAATTACGTAAACACTGAAGCTTTCTTT.

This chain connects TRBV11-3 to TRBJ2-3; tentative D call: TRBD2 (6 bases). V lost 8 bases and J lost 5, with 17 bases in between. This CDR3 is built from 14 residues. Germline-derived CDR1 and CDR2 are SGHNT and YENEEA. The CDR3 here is CASGEAGRIDTQYF. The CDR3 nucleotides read TGTGCCAGCGGGGAGGCGGGGCGCATAGATACGCAGTATTTT.

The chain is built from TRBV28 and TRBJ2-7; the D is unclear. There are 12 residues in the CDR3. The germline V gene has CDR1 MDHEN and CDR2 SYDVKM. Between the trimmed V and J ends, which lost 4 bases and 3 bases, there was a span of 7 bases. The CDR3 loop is CASSSGDYEQYF. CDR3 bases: TGTGCCAGCAGTTCAGGAGACTACGAGCAGTACTTC.

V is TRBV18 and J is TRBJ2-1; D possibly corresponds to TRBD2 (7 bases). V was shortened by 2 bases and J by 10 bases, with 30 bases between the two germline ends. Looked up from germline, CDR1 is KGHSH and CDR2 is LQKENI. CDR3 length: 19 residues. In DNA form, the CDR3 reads TGTGCCAGCTCACCAAGCGCGAAGTCCTGGACTAGGGGGGACCGGGAGCAGTTCTTC. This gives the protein CASSPSAKSWTRGDREQFF.

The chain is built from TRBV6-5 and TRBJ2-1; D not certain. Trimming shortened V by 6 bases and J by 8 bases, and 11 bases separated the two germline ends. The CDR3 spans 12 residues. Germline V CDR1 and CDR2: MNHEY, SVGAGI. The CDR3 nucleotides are TGTGCCAGCAGCCAGACGTGGTATGAGCAGTTCTTC. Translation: CASSQTWYEQFF.

DNA of the CDR3: TGTGCCAGCAGTAACAGGAATGGCTACGAGCAGTACTTC. Translating it yields CASSNRNGYEQYF. The chain carries TRBV27 and TRBJ2-7, with D maybe TRBD1 (5 bases). Germline CDR1 and CDR2: MNHEY and SMNVEV (reference sequence). V lost 5 bases and J 3 bases, leaving 11 bases between the germline ends. The CDR3 is made up of 13 amino acids.

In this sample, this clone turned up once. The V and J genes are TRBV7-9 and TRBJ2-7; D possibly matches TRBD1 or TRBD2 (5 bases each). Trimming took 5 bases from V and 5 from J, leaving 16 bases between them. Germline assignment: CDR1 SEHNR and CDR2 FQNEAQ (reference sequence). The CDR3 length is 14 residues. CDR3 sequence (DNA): TGTGCCAGCAGCCCCCGGCAGGGACGGGACGAGCAGTACTTC. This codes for CASSPRQGRDEQYF.

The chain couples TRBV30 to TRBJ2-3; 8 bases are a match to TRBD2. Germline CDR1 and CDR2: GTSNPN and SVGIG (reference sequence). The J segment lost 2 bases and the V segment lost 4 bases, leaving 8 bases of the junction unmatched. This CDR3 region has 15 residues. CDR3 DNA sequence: TGTGCCTGGAACCCTAGGACTAGCCTCACAGATACGCAGTATTTT. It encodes CAWNPRTSLTDTQYF. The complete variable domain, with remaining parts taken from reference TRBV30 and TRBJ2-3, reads SQTIHQWPATLVQPVGSPLSLECTVEGTSNPNLYWYRQAAGRGLQLLFYSVGIGQISSEVPQNLSASRPQDRQFILSSKKLLLSDSGFYLCAWNPRTSLTDTQYFGPGTRLTVL.

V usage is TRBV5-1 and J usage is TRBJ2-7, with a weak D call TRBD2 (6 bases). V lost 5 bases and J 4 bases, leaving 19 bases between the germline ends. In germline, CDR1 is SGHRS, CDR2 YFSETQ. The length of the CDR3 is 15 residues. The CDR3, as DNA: TGCGCCAGCAGTTCGCATGGAGGGGCAAGTTACGAGCAGTACTTC. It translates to CASSSHGGASYEQYF. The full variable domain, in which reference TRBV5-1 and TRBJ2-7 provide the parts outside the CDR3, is KAGVTQTPRYLIKTRGQQVTLSCSPISGHRSVSWYQQTPGQGLQFLFEYFSETQRNKGNFPGRFSGRQFSNSRSEMNVSTLELGDSALYLCASSSHGGASYEQYFGPGTRLTVT.

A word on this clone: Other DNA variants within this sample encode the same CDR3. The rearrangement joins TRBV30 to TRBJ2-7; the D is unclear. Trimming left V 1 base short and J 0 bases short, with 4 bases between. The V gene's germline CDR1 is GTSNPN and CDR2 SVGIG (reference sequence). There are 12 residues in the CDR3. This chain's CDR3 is CAWSDSSYEQYF. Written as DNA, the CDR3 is TGTGCCTGGAGTGACAGCTCCTACGAGCAGTACTTC.

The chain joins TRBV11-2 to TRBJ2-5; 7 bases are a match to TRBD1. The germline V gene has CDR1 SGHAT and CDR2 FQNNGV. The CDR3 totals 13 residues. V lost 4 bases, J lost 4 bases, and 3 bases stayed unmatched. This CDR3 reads CASSWTGGETQYF. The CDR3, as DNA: TGTGCCAGCAGCTGGACAGGCGGAGAGACCCAGTACTTC.